This TCR beta chain was identified in a study of shared clonotypes between healthy human individuals. At the level of the study: Used for every donor were three CD4 naive, three CD4 memory, two CD8 naive and one CD8 memory plate. Broader study findings: Rarefaction demonstrated incomplete sorted-subset sequencing despite large depth.

Cells designated naive CD8 were CD45RO-negative and were positively selected for CCR7, with terminally differentiated effector memory CD45RA+ cells excluded. Once extracted for a subset, genomic DNA was divided evenly among several immunoSEQ plates. Methods used by the authors: Filtering was not the same, since immunoSEQ gave junction-only sequences without quality scores. Clones were read by immunoSEQ multiplex PCR, and TCRdb kept only the in-frame ones, dropping some. V and J calls and clone size are those listed in that table; D and trimming were worked out from the DNA. The table lists 650,000 to 800,000 clones, about 91% of them singletons. This clone has just one count. Its cognate antigen is unknown. CDR1 is SQVTM and CDR2 is ANQGSEA in the germline V gene. The CDR3 has 13 amino acids. V was cut by 4 bases and J by 1 base, with 8 bases left in between.

The sample consisted of naive CD8+ T cells sorted from blood. The chain combines TRBV29-1 with TRBJ2-4; D perhaps matches TRBD1 (6 bases). This TCR came from a man aged 25 to 45 in good health. CDR3 protein: CSVGQGAKNIQYF. The CDR3 nucleotides are TGCAGCGTTGGGCAGGGGGCCAAAAACATTCAGTACTTC.